These 10 T cell receptor beta chains share one sample of origin, sequenced in a study of blood T cell repertoires in COVID-19. Only in-frame clones appear in the TCRdb table, and some are missing; sequencing was by immunoSEQ multiplex PCR. The sample has about 360,000 clones, approximately 86% seen once; the top ten hold 3%. The sample consisted of peripheral blood. These receptor sequences come from a human donor in a cohort sampled during active COVID-19.

The V call is TRBV5-1, the J call TRBJ2-4, with 9 bases aligning to TRBD1. Trimming took 5 bases from V and 1 from J; bases not matched to a gene: 4. The V gene's germline CDR1 is SGHRS and CDR2 YFSETQ. The CDR3 runs 15 residues. The CDR3 loop reads CASSGTGTAKNIQYF. The CDR3 region has the DNA TGCGCCAGCAGTGGGACAGGGACGGCCAAAAACATTCAGTACTTC.

The chain couples TRBV5-1 to TRBJ2-1, with 7 bases lining up with TRBD2. Germline assignment: CDR1 SGHRS and CDR2 YFSETQ. J was trimmed by 3 bases and V by 3 bases; bases with no gene match: 9. The CDR3 sequence is 16 residues long. For the CDR3, the DNA is TGCGCCAGCAGCTCGGAGGGGCGGGGGATCTACAATGAGCAGTTCTTC. Its translation: CASSSEGRGIYNEQFF.

The V gene is TRBV3-1 (or the pseudogene TRBV3-2), the J gene TRBJ1-4, with D possibly matching TRBD1 (6 bases). The CDR3 has 15 amino acids. Germline loops: CDR1 LGHDT, CDR2 YNNKEL (reference sequence). Deletions cut 4 bases from V and 2 bases from J, with 11 bases between. DNA for the CDR3: TGTGCCAGCAGCCTAAACGGACAGACTAATGAAAAACTGTTTTTT. Its protein product is CASSLNGQTNEKLFF.

The rearrangement links TRBV25-1 to TRBJ1-1, with D unclear. The CDR3 loop spans 13 amino acids. V shed 5 bases and J shed 1 base, with 8 bases lying between them. Germline V gene lookup returns CDR1 MGHDK and CDR2 SYGVNS. The CDR3 nucleotides read TGTGCCAGCAGTTTGGGAGGGAACACTGAAGCTTTCTTT. It translates to CASSLGGNTEAFF.

As DNA, the CDR3 is TGTGCCAGCACCACACCTTCGGGCAGGGAGGCCGGGGAGCTGTTTTTT. It translates to CASTTPSGREAGELFF. The chain recombines TRBV28 with TRBJ2-2; a weak D match, TRBD2 (6 bases). Germline CDR1 MDHEN, CDR2 SYDVKM. CDR3 size: 16 residues. With 7 bases removed from V and 6 bases from J, the gap between germline ends came to 21 bases.

This clone has more than one count but fewer than ten. The V call is TRBV3-1 (or the pseudogene TRBV3-2), the J call TRBJ2-2; D possibly corresponds to TRBD1 (6 bases). The CDR3 has 16 residues. The V gene's germline CDR1 is LGHDT and CDR2 YNNKEL (reference sequence). V was clipped by 1 base and J by 5 bases, with 14 bases between them. This CDR3 reads CASSQGWAGVTGELFF. The CDR3 coding sequence is TGTGCCAGCAGCCAAGGTTGGGCAGGGGTTACCGGGGAGCTGTTTTTT.

This chain links TRBV11-2 with TRBJ1-1, with 10 bases lining up with TRBD1. Trimming at V came to 5 bases and at J to 11 bases, leaving 20 bases not matched to a gene. Looked up from germline, CDR1 is SGHAT and CDR2 is FQNNGV. The CDR3 covers 17 residues. The CDR3 bases are TGTGCCAGCAGCCGCGACTTTACCGGGACAGGGGATTCGGAGGCTTTCTTT. Amino acid sequence: CASSRDFTGTGDSEAFF.

The chain has TRBV4-1 and TRBJ1-6; 7 bases are shared with TRBD1. Trimming cost V 1 base and J 7 bases; bases outside gene matches: 4. The CDR3 runs to 15 residues. The germline V gene encodes CDR1 MGHRA and CDR2 YSYEKL. The DNA for the CDR3 is TGCGCCAGCAGCCAAGTGCAGGGGGTAAATTCACCCCTCCACTTT. This sequence encodes CASSQVQGVNSPLHF.

This chain connects TRBV2 to TRBJ1-1; D is possibly TRBD1 (6 bases). CDR3 length: 14 amino acids. The V and J ends lost 4 bases and 5 bases respectively, with 14 bases between them. Germline CDR1 SNHLY, CDR2 FYNNEI. CDR3 DNA: TGTGCCAGCAGTGGAGAGGGGGGAGGGACTGAAGCTTTCTTT. Translation: CASSGEGGGTEAFF.

This chain links TRBV2 with TRBJ1-4; tentatively, D is TRBD1 (6 bases). V was shortened by 5 bases and J by 5 bases, with 15 bases between the two germline ends. Germline V gene lookup returns CDR1 SNHLY and CDR2 FYNNEI. The CDR3 is made up of 15 amino acids. The CDR3: CASSQERGLNEKLFF. The CDR3, as DNA: TGTGCCAGCAGTCAGGAGAGGGGGTTAAATGAAAAACTGTTTTTT. The full variable domain, completed using reference TRBV2 and TRBJ1-4, is EPEVTQTPSHQVTQMGQEVILRCVPISNHLYFYWYRQILGQKVEFLVSFYNNEISEKSEIFDDQFSVERPDGSNFTLKIRSTKLEDSAMYFCASSQERGLNEKLFFGSGTQLSVL.